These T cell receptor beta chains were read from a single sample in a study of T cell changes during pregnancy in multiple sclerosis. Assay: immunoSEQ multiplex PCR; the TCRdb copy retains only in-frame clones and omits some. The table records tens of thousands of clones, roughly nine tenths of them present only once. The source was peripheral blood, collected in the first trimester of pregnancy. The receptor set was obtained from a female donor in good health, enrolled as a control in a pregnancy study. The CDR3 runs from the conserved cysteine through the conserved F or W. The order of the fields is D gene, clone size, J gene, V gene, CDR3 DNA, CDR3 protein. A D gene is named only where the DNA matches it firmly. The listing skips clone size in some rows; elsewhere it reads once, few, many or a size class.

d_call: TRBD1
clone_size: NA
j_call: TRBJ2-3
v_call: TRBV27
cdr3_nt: TGTGCCAGCAGTGCCGGGACAGGGGTCGATACGCAGTATTTT
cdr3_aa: CASSAGTGVDTQYF

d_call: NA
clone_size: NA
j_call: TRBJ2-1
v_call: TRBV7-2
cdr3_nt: TGTGCCAGCAGCATTCTACGGGACTTCGAGCAGTTCTTC
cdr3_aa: CASSILRDFEQFF

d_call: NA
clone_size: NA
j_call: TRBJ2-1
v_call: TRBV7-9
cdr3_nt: TGTGCCAGCAAATTCGACCGGGACTGGCTCTACAATGAGCAGTTCTTC
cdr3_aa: CASKFDRDWLYNEQFF

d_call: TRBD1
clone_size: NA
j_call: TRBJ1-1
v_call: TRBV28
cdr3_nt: TGTGCCAGCACCCTGATGGACAGGGGAAGGGAAGCTTTCTTT
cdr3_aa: CASTLMDRGREAFF

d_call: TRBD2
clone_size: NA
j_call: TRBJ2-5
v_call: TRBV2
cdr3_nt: TGTGCCAGCAGTGGAAGCGGGGGGGCGAAGACCCAGTACTTC
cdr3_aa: CASSGSGGAKTQYF

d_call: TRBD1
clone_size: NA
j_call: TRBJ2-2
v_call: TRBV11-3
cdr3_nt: TGTGCCAGCAGTCTGGACAGGGGCACCGGGGAGCTGTTTTTT
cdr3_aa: CASSLDRGTGELFF

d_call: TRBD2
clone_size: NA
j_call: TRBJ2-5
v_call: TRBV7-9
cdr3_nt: TGTGCCAGCAGCTCCCTAGCGGGAGCAGAGACCCAGTACTTC
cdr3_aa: CASSSLAGAETQYF

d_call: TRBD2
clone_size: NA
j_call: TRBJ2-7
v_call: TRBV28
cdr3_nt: TGTGCCAGCAGTTTAAGTACGAGCGGGAGCTACGAGCAGTACTTC
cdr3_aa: CASSLSTSGSYEQYF

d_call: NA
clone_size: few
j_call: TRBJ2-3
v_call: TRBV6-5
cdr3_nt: TGTGCCAGCAGATCCAGAGATACGCAGTATTTT
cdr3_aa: CASRSRDTQYF

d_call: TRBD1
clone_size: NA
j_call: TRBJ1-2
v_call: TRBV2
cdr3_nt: TGTGCCAGCGAAGGACAGGGGGCCCAGTATGGCTACACCTTC
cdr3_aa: CASEGQGAQYGYTF

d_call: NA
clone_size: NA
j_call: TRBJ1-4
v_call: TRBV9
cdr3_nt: TGTGCCAGCAGCGTAGGGGGGCCTAATGAAAAACTGTTTTTT
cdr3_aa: CASSVGGPNEKLFF

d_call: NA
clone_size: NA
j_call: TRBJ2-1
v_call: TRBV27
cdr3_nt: TGTGCCAGCAGTTACCAGGGGGGAATCGATGAGCAGTTCTTC
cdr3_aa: CASSYQGGIDEQFF

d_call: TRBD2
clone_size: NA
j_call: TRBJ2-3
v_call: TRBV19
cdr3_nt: TGTGCCAGTAGTAGATGGACTAGCGGGAACACAGATACGCAGTATTTT
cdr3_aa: CASSRWTSGNTDTQYF

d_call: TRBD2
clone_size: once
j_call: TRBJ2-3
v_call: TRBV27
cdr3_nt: TGTGCCAGCAGGCCTGGAGCGGGAAGGAGCACAGATACGCAGTATTTT
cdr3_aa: CASRPGAGRSTDTQYF

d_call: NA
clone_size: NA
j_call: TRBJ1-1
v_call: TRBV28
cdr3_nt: TGTGCCAGCAGTTCCCCCAACGGGGAAGGGAGCACTGAAGCTTTCTTT
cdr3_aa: CASSSPNGEGSTEAFF

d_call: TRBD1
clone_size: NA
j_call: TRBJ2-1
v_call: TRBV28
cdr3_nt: TGTGCCAGCACTCCACCGACAGGGAGACCCCCCAATGAGCAGTTCTTC
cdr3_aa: CASTPPTGRPPNEQFF

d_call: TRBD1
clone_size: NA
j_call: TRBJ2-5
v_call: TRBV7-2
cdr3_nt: TGTGCCAGCAGCTTCCTGGACAGGGGGGGCGAGACCCAGTACTTC
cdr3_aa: CASSFLDRGGETQYF

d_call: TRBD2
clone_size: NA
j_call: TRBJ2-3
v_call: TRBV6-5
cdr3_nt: TGTGCCAGCAGCGGGAGGACTAGCGGGGGGCGGGTGCAGTATTTT
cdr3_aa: CASSGRTSGGRVQYF

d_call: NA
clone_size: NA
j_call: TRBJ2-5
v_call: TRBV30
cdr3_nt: TGTGCCTGGAGTGTAAATCTCCAAGAGACCCAGTACTTC
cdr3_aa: CAWSVNLQETQYF

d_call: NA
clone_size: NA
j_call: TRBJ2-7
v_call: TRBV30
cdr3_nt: TGTGCCTGGACTTTTGGCGGCGAGCAGTACTTC
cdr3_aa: CAWTFGGEQYF

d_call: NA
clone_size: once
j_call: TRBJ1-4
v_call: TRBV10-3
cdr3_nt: TGTGCCATCAGTGAGGACGGGGCGGGAGAGGAAAAACTGTTTTTT
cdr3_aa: CAISEDGAGEEKLFF

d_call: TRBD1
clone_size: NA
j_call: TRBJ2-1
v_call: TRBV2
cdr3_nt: TGTGCCAGCAGGAGACAGGGAGTGGACAATGAGCAGTTCTTC
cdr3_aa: CASRRQGVDNEQFF

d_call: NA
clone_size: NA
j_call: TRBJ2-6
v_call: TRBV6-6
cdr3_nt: TGTGCCAGCAGTTATCAGGGTACTGGGGCCAACGTCCTGACTTTC
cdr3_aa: CASSYQGTGANVLTF

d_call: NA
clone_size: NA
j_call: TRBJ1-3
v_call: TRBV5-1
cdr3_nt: TGCGCCAGCAGCTTGGGCAGCGCGACTGGAAACACCATATATTTT
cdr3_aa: CASSLGSATGNTIYF

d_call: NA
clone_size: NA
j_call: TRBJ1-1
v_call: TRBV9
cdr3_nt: TGTGCCAGCAGCGTAAACTCCCTATCAGGCACTGAAGCTTTCTTT
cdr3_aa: CASSVNSLSGTEAFF

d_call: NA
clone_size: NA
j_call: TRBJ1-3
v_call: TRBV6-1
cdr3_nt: TGTGCCAGCAGTGAAGTAAGGGGGAACACCATATATTTT
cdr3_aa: CASSEVRGNTIYF

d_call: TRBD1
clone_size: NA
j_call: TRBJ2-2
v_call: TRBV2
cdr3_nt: TGTGCCAGCAGAAAGTGGGACAGGGACCCCGGGGAGCTGTTTTTT
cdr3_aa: CASRKWDRDPGELFF

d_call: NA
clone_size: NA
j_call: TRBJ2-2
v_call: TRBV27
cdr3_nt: TGTGCCAGCAGTTTCAGTTGGGGTAGCGCGAACACCGGGGAGCTGTTTTTT
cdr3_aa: CASSFSWGSANTGELFF